This T cell receptor beta chain emerged from a study of blood T cells in healthy people across ages. Study-level background: Template switching picked up about one barcoded beta molecule for each two T cells. Findings and limits, study-wide: Unknown donor CMV status possibly confounded expanded clonotype changes. Among long-lived donors, naive CD4+ cells were more numerous and diversity higher than in aged donors.

This clonotype has just a few counts. Its matching antigen is unknown. Combining a sample-barcoded 5' primer with a J-beta primer mix, a second PCR ran for about 6 to 12 cycles. TCRdb used MiXCR to reprocess the 5' RACE reads, holding one entry per CDR3 protein. Here the sample spans about 680,000 distinct CDR3 sequences, 45% to 50% being singletons. V gave up 0 bases and J gave up 1 base, with 6 bases separating them. CDR3 length equals 13 residues. Per germline, CDR1 SQVTM and CDR2 ANQGSEA. Each donor had ten milliliters of peripheral blood drawn. Sequencing used blood. This sequence originates from a woman aged 60-75 years in good health. V and J are TRBV29-1 and TRBJ2-5; unclear D gene. DNA of the CDR3: TGCAGCGTTGAAGATGCGGTCCAAGAGACCCAGTACTTC. Residues: CSVEDAVQETQYF. The full variable domain, with the rest looked up from reference TRBV29-1 and TRBJ2-5, is SAVISQKPSRDICQRGTSLTIQCQVDSQVTMMFWYRQQPGQSLTLIATANQGSEATYESGFVIDKFPISRPNLTFSTLTVSNMSPEDSSIYLCSVEDAVQETQYFGPGTRLLVL.